The 30 T cell receptor gamma chains in this list originate from one sample, sequenced in a study of Vδ1+ human thymocytes. Their antigens remain unidentified. Study-wide results and limits: Thymic TRG and TRD repertoires appeared highly polyclonal, with Gaussian CDR3 length distributions.

Sequences come from RNA converted to cDNA by reverse transcription. Multiplex PCR used pooled V-gene forward primers and a constant-region reverse primer to amplify CDR3s. TCRdb reprocessed the multiplex PCR reads through CATT. The sample lists tens of thousands of gamma-chain clones, 20% to 25% occurring once. Sequencing was carried out using Vdelta1+ gamma-delta thymocytes from the thymus. The subset was: FACS-sorted CD3+ TCRalphabeta- TCRVdelta1+ TCRVdelta2- thymocytes. These receptors were obtained from a girl less than two years old who had congenital heart surgery.

To note about this clone: One junction end does not reproduce the germline sequence, and a read error may be involved. The chain couples TRGV2 to TRGJP2. This CDR3 comprises 15 residues. Germline CDR1 and CDR2: EGSNGY and YDSYNSKV. The chain's CDR3 is CATWVGPNCDWIKTF. DNA for the CDR3: TGTGCCACCTGGGTCGGGCCGAATTGTGATTGGATCAAGACGTTT.

The chain employs TRGV9 and TRGJP. There are 15 residues in the CDR3. V dropped 3 bases and J dropped 6; count of bases not matched to a gene: 2. Germline loops: CDR1 GITISATS, CDR2 ISYDGTV (reference sequence). Here the CDR3 DNA reads TGTGCCTTGTGGGAGCCAGAGTTGGGCAAAAAAATCAAGGTATTT. Translation: CALWEPELGKKIKVF.

J is TRGJ1 or TRGJ2 and V is TRGV4. CDR1 is EGSTGY and CDR2 is YDSYTSSV in the germline V gene. This CDR3 spans 11 amino acids. V was pared by 6 bases and J by 6 bases, with 5 bases of the junction left unmatched. CDR3 coding DNA: TGTGCCACCTGGCAGGGTTATAAGAAACTCTTT. Protein sequence: CATWQGYKKLF.

The genes are TRGV2 and TRGJP2. Germline V gene data show CDR1 as EGSNGY and CDR2 as YDSYNSKV. The CDR3 contains 12 residues. Germline trimming cut 4 bases from V and 10 bases from J; bases unmatched to any gene: 6. The CDR3: CATWEDCWIKTF. For the CDR3, the DNA is TGTGCCACCTGGGAGGATTGTTGGATCAAGACGTTT.

This clone was counted a few times. The V gene is TRGV9, the J gene TRGJP2. Germline lookup yields CDR1 GITISATS and CDR2 ISYDGTV (reference sequence). J lost 5 bases, V lost 9 bases, and 15 bases had no gene match. This CDR3 is 15 amino acids long. The CDR3 nucleotides are TGTGCCTTGGTTGTGGGGACGAGAAGTGATTGGATCAAGACGTTT. This encodes CALVVGTRSDWIKTF.

The rearrangement uses TRGV9 and TRGJ1 or TRGJ2. V lost 4 bases to trimming and J lost 0 bases; unmatched junction nucleotides: 12. This CDR3 has 16 residues. Germline CDR1 and CDR2: GITISATS and ISYDGTV (reference sequence). The CDR3 nucleotides read TGTGCCTTGTGGGAAGAATCAAATTCGAATTATTATAAGAAACTCTTT. It yields the protein CALWEESNSNYYKKLF.

This clone has more than one count but fewer than ten. The gene calls are TRGV2 and TRGJ1 or TRGJ2. CDR1 EGSNGY and CDR2 YDSYNSKV come from the germline V gene. The CDR3 extends over 14 amino acids. V was clipped by 3 bases and J by 2 bases; unmatched bases: 7. CDR3 sequence: CATWDPLDYYKKLF. The CDR3 DNA follows: TGTGCCACCTGGGACCCCCTTGATTATTATAAGAAACTCTTT.

This clone was seen more than once but under ten times. The chain combines TRGV4 with TRGJ1 or TRGJ2. The CDR3 has 15 amino acids. V was pared by 2 bases and J by 11 bases, with 18 bases of the junction left unmatched. Germline CDR1 and CDR2: EGSTGY and YDSYTSSV. Written as DNA, the CDR3 is TGTGCCACCTGGGATGTCGGTCCGCCGAGAGGTGAGAAACTCTTT. Amino acid sequence: CATWDVGPPRGEKLF.

This clone has just a few counts. V is TRGV9 and J is TRGJP2. The germline V gene has CDR1 GITISATS and CDR2 ISYDGTV (reference sequence). This CDR3 spans 11 amino acids. The J segment lost 8 bases and the V segment lost 5 bases, leaving 2 bases of the junction unmatched. CDR3 coding DNA: TGTGCCTTGTGGGCAGATTGGATCAAGACGTTT. This sequence encodes CALWADWIKTF.

The genes are TRGV2 and TRGJP2. The junction had 19 bases not matched to a gene; V was cut back by 4 bases and J by 5 bases. The CDR3 is 18 amino acids. Looked up from germline, CDR1 is EGSNGY and CDR2 is YDSYNSKV. CDR3 coding DNA: TGTGCCACCTGGGATAGGCCGAAAGGGGTAGCCAGTGATTGGATCAAGACGTTT. It is translated as CATWDRPKGVASDWIKTF.

V gene TRGV3 combines with J gene TRGJ1 or TRGJ2. Germline V gene lookup returns CDR1 VTNTFY and CDR2 YDVSTARD (reference sequence). The J segment lost 5 bases and the V segment lost 3 bases, leaving 7 bases of the junction unmatched. The CDR3 has 13 residues. CDR3 protein: CATWDLLHYKKLF. The DNA of the CDR3 is TGTGCCACCTGGGACCTTCTCCATTATAAGAAACTCTTT.

The genes are TRGV9 and TRGJP2. CDR3 length: 13 residues. The ends lost 4 bases at V and 2 bases at J; junction bases unmatched: 1. CDR1 is GITISATS, CDR2 ISYDGTV, per germline (reference sequence). For the CDR3, the DNA is TGTGCCTTGTGGGAAAGTAGTGATTGGATCAAGACGTTT. Translation: CALWESSDWIKTF.

In its sample, this clone was seen a few times. V usage is TRGV2 and J usage is TRGJ1 or TRGJ2. CDR3 length: 15 amino acids. Looked up from germline, CDR1 is EGSNGY and CDR2 is YDSYNSKV. Losses at the gene ends were 0 bases for V and 5 bases for J; bases not matched to a gene: 10. The CDR3 is CATWDGPARNYKKLF. The CDR3 DNA follows: TGTGCCACCTGGGACGGGCCAGCCCGGAATTATAAGAAACTCTTT.

The rearrangement links TRGV4 to TRGJ1 or TRGJ2. The CDR3 runs to 13 residues. V lost 0 bases, J lost 7 bases, and 6 bases stayed unmatched. Germline V lookup: CDR1 EGSTGY, CDR2 YDSYTSSV. DNA for the CDR3: TGTGCCACCTGGGATGGGCTGGTCTATAAGAAACTCTTT. Protein sequence: CATWDGLVYKKLF.

The chain recombines TRGV4 with TRGJ1 or TRGJ2. Germline V lookup: CDR1 EGSTGY, CDR2 YDSYTSSV. There are 12 residues in the CDR3. J lost 12 bases, V lost 4 bases, and 12 bases had no gene match. CDR3 sequence (DNA): TGTGCCACCTGGGAGGAAGGGACCCCGAAACTCTTT. Protein product: CATWEEGTPKLF.

To note about this clone: An end of the junction does not agree with germline; a read error may underlie this. This sequence joins TRGV9 and TRGJ1 or TRGJ2. CDR3 length equals 11 residues. Germline CDR1 and CDR2: GITISATS and ISYDGTV (reference sequence). The CDR3 here is CALLEDLGKLF. CDR3 sequence (DNA): TGTGCCTTGTTGGAGGATCTGGGGAAACTCTTT.

The rearrangement uses TRGV8 and TRGJP2. Trimming cost V 5 bases and J 3 bases; bases outside gene matches: 6. The CDR3 has 14 residues. The germline V gene encodes CDR1 VENAVY and CDR2 YDSYNSRV. The CDR3 DNA sequence: TGTGCCACCTGGGCCCGTCGTAGTGATTGGATCAAGACGTTT. Translation: CATWARRSDWIKTF.

Only a few counts were recorded for this clone. The same CDR3 is also encoded by other DNA sequences in this sample. The rearrangement joins TRGV4 to TRGJ1 or TRGJ2. The CDR3 loop spans 15 amino acids. The germline V gene encodes CDR1 EGSTGY and CDR2 YDSYTSSV. The junction had 6 bases not matched to a gene; V was cut back by 1 base and J by 0 bases. Written as DNA, the CDR3 is TGTGCCACCTGGGATGGACCTTCGAATTATTATAAGAAACTCTTT. It translates to CATWDGPSNYYKKLF.

The chain joins TRGV9 to TRGJ1 or TRGJ2. The CDR3 sequence is 14 residues long. Trimming cost V 3 bases and J 2 bases; bases outside gene matches: 7. Germline assignment: CDR1 GITISATS and CDR2 ISYDGTV (reference sequence). CDR3 protein: CALWERSHYYKKLF. CDR3 nucleotides: TGTGCCTTGTGGGAGCGTTCCCATTATTATAAGAAACTCTTT.

Worth noting for this clone: The same CDR3 is also encoded by other DNA sequences in this sample. The rearrangement joins TRGV2 to TRGJ1 or TRGJ2. The CDR3 consists of 15 residues. Germline V gene sequence: CDR1 EGSNGY, CDR2 YDSYNSKV. Trimming removed 0 bases from V and 1 base from J; junction bases left unmatched: 6. The CDR3: CATWDGRGNYYKKLF. CDR3 coding DNA: TGTGCCACCTGGGACGGGCGGGGCAATTATTATAAGAAACTCTTT.

This clone has just a few counts. V gene TRGV2 combines with J gene TRGJ1 or TRGJ2. J was trimmed by 8 bases and V by 5 bases; bases with no gene match: 6. CDR3 length: 11 amino acids. CDR1 EGSNGY and CDR2 YDSYNSKV come from the germline V gene. The CDR3 region has the DNA TGTGCCACCTGGGGCCGAAATAAGAAACTCTTT. Amino acids: CATWGRNKKLF.

As regards this clone: The sample has other DNA sequences that encode this CDR3 too. The J gene is TRGJ1 or TRGJ2, the V gene TRGV8. The ends lost 1 base at V and 6 bases at J; junction bases unmatched: 3. Germline V lookup: CDR1 VENAVY, CDR2 YDSYNSRV. This CDR3 spans 12 amino acids. The DNA of the CDR3 is TGTGCCACCTGGGATAGCTCTTATAAGAAACTCTTT. This sequence encodes CATWDSSYKKLF.

A few counts support this clone. This chain links TRGV3 with TRGJ1 or TRGJ2. The junction had 10 bases not matched to a gene; V was cut back by 0 bases and J by 8 bases. CDR3 length equals 14 residues. The germline CDR1 and CDR2 sequences are VTNTFY and YDVSTARD (reference sequence). CDR3 sequence reads: CATWDRRTEDKKLF. DNA for the CDR3: TGTGCCACCTGGGACAGGCGAACTGAGGATAAGAAACTCTTT.

A few counts support this clone. Since a much larger clone is just one base distant, this may be a read error. Other DNA sequences in this specimen translate into the identical CDR3. The chain employs TRGV3 and TRGJ1 or TRGJ2. With V trimmed by 0 bases and J by 6 bases, 5 bases remained unmatched. The CDR3 runs 13 residues. Looked up from germline, CDR1 is VTNTFY and CDR2 is YDVSTARD (reference sequence). Here the CDR3 reads CATWDRLSYKKLF. The CDR3 DNA reads TGTGCCACCTGGGACAGGCTTTCTTATAAGAAACTCTTT.

The sample holds a few counts of this clone. The chain combines TRGV8 with TRGJ1 or TRGJ2. The V and J ends lost 5 bases and 7 bases, in that order; junction bases with no gene match: 5. The germline CDR1 and CDR2 sequences are VENAVY and YDSYNSRV. CDR3 length equals 11 residues. In DNA form, the CDR3 reads TGTGCCACCTGGGTTGCCTATAAGAAACTCTTT. Residues: CATWVAYKKLF.

This clone was seen a handful of times. A much larger clone lies a single base off, so this may be a read error. Other DNA sequences of this sample code for an identical CDR3. The J gene is TRGJ1 or TRGJ2, the V gene TRGV9. The germline V gene encodes CDR1 GITISATS and CDR2 ISYDGTV (reference sequence). Germline trimming cut 1 base from V and 6 bases from J; bases unmatched to any gene: 3. The CDR3 is 12 residues long. The chain's CDR3 is CALWEVSYKKLF. In DNA, the CDR3 is TGTGCCTTGTGGGAGGTTTCTTATAAGAAACTCTTT.

This clone was seen repeatedly, ten times or more. This same CDR3 is encoded by further DNA sequences in the sample. V and J are TRGV9 and TRGJ1 or TRGJ2. CDR1 is GITISATS, CDR2 ISYDGTV, per germline (reference sequence). V trimming: 5 bases; J trimming: 7 bases; junction bases outside the gene matches: 2. CDR3 size: 10 residues. The CDR3 coding sequence is TGTGCCTTGTGGGGGTATAAGAAACTCTTT. Encoded protein: CALWGYKKLF.

The chain joins TRGV2 to TRGJP2. The trim removed 0 bases at V and 10 bases at J, leaving 8 bases unmatched. The CDR3 has 14 amino acids. CDR1 is EGSNGY and CDR2 is YDSYNSKV in the germline V gene. Here the CDR3 reads CATWDGEGVWIKTF. The CDR3 nucleotides read TGTGCCACCTGGGACGGGGAAGGGGTTTGGATCAAGACGTTT.

This clone occurred a few times. A much larger clone differs from this one at a single base, so this may be a read error. Distinct nucleotide sequences in the sample also encode this CDR3. V is TRGV2 and J is TRGJ1 or TRGJ2. Germline-derived CDR1 and CDR2 are EGSNGY and YDSYNSKV. This CDR3 region has 13 residues. The V segment lost 0 bases and the J segment 4 bases; nucleotides outside the gene matches: 3. The CDR3 reads CATWDGGYYKKLF. In DNA, the CDR3 is TGTGCCACCTGGGACGGGGGGTATTATAAGAAACTCTTT.

This clone was seen a few times. A much larger clone is a single base away; this may be a read error. The sample carries other DNA sequences with the same CDR3. The rearrangement links TRGV9 to TRGJ1 or TRGJ2. CDR3 length: 12 amino acids. The germline V gene encodes CDR1 GITISATS and CDR2 ISYDGTV (reference sequence). J lost 3 bases, V lost 5 bases, and 4 bases had no gene match. CDR3 in amino acids: CALWGGYYKKLF. In DNA, the CDR3 is TGTGCCTTGTGGGGGGGTTATTATAAGAAACTCTTT.